This T cell receptor beta chain was captured in a study of blood T cell repertoires in COVID-19. This CDR3 region has 13 residues. V lost 7 bases and J lost 12; bases outside the gene matches: 8. In the original processing: Estimation of nucleated cell counts was performed using reference gene primer amplification. Some clones are missing from TCRdb's copy, which holds only in-frame ones; the method was immunoSEQ multiplex PCR. The DNA gave D and trimming, while V, J and clone size come from that table. The sample has around 100,000 clones; about 86% are singletons. Sequenced sample: peripheral blood. The origin of this receptor is a human donor in a cohort sampled during active COVID-19. The chain is built from TRBV12-3 or TRBV12-4 and TRBJ2-1; TRBD2 matches 11 bases. The CDR3 reads CASNSGRGLAQFF. The CDR3 region has the DNA TGTGCCAGCAATAGCGGGAGGGGGTTGGCGCAGTTCTTC.